One and the same sample provided the 20 T cell receptor beta chains below, sequenced in a study of CD8 T cells in ankylosing spondylitis. Findings and caveats of the study: A TCR beta motif of fewer than ten highly homologous variants appeared characteristic of ankylosing spondylitis blood.

TCRdb reprocessed the 5' RACE reads via MiXCR and lists one record per CDR3 protein. Of about 800,000 distinct CDR3 sequences in the sample, over 9.5% are singletons; the top ten hold 0.45% to 0.6%. Antigen specificity for these receptors is unknown. The sequencing sample was made of blood, either unsorted or a sorted T cell fraction (not recorded which). These receptor sequences come from a male donor with ankylosing spondylitis.

The chain is built from TRBV28 and TRBJ1-2, with TRBD1 as a possible D gene (5 bases). The V and J ends lost 2 bases and 3 bases respectively, with 22 bases between them. This CDR3 spans 18 amino acids. Looked up from germline, CDR1 is MDHEN and CDR2 is SYDVKM. The CDR3 bases are TGTGCCAGCAGTTTACTAGCTCTCCAGGGCCTGGGGGACTATGGCTACACCTTC. It translates to CASSLLALQGLGDYGYTF.

The sample holds a few counts of this clonotype. The chain recombines TRBV7-2 with TRBJ1-1, with D uncertain. Per the germline V gene, CDR1 is SGHTA and CDR2 is FQGNSA. The CDR3 is 14 residues long. Between the trimmed V and J ends, which lost 5 bases and 3 bases, there was a span of 13 bases. The DNA for the CDR3 is TGTGCCAGCAGCCGCGCAGTAGCGGACACTGAAGCTTTCTTT. Residues: CASSRAVADTEAFF.

The CDR3 DNA follows: TGTGCCAGCGGGTCTATTTTCTACAATGAGCAGTTCTTC. The encoded protein is CASGSIFYNEQFF. The chain employs TRBV6-1 and TRBJ2-1; D not certain. The V end lost 8 bases, the J end lost 3 bases, and 11 bases lay between the germline ends. The CDR3 runs to 13 residues. Germline V lookup: CDR1 MNHNS, CDR2 SASEGT.

The chain carries TRBV3-1 and TRBJ2-2; D ambiguous. This CDR3 is 14 amino acids long. Trimming pared 1 base from V and 6 bases from J, leaving 9 bases between. The V gene's germline CDR1 is LGHDT and CDR2 YNNKEL (reference sequence). The CDR3 loop is CASSQARSSGELFF. CDR3 sequence (DNA): TGTGCCAGCAGCCAAGCGCGAAGCTCCGGGGAGCTGTTTTTT.

The genes are TRBV7-8 and TRBJ1-4; 7 nucleotides line up with TRBD1. J gave up 4 bases and V 4 bases, and 9 bases lay outside the gene matches. This CDR3 region has 16 residues. CDR1 and CDR2 from the germline V gene are SGHVS and FQNEAQ. The CDR3 reads CASSSYRGGGNEKLFF. CDR3 sequence (DNA): TGTGCCAGCAGCTCGTACAGGGGCGGTGGTAATGAAAAACTGTTTTTT. The full variable domain, its missing parts supplied by reference TRBV7-8 and TRBJ1-4, is GAGVSQSPRYKVAKRGQDVALRCDPISGHVSLFWYQQALGQGPEFLTYFQNEAQLDKSGLPSDRFFAERPEGSVSTLKIQRTQQEDSAVYLCASSSYRGGGNEKLFFGSGTQLSVL.

This clonotype was counted at least ten times. The chain carries TRBV5-1 and TRBJ2-1, with 8 bases fitting TRBD2. The CDR3 runs to 16 residues. The germline V gene has CDR1 SGHRS and CDR2 YFSETQ. Losses at the gene ends were 3 bases for V and 4 bases for J; bases not matched to a gene: 9. CDR3 residues: CASSWDTSGGYNEQFF. The CDR3 bases are TGCGCCAGCAGCTGGGATACTAGCGGAGGATACAATGAGCAGTTCTTC. Combining the CDR3 with reference TRBV5-1 and TRBJ2-1 gives the whole variable domain KAGVTQTPRYLIKTRGQQVTLSCSPISGHRSVSWYQQTPGQGLQFLFEYFSETQRNKGNFPGRFSGRQFSNSRSEMNVSTLELGDSALYLCASSWDTSGGYNEQFFGPGTRLTVL.

This clonotype occurred a few times. The chain is built from TRBV20-1 and TRBJ2-1; 10 nucleotides match TRBD2. Per the germline V gene, CDR1 is DFQATT and CDR2 is SNEGSKA (reference sequence). V lost 4 bases, J lost 4 bases, and 4 bases stayed unmatched. The CDR3 consists of 14 residues. The CDR3 is CSATISGRYNEQFF. In DNA form, the CDR3 reads TGCAGTGCTACCATTAGCGGGAGGTACAATGAGCAGTTCTTC.

The chain joins TRBV20-1 to TRBJ2-7, with D perhaps matching TRBD2 (5 bases). The CDR3 length is 13 residues. CDR1 is DFQATT and CDR2 is SNEGSKA in the germline V gene (reference sequence). Trimming left V 3 bases short and J 4 bases short, with 13 bases between. The CDR3 bases are TGCAGTGCTAGTGATCTCCGGGAATACGAGCAGTACTTC. Residues: CSASDLREYEQYF.

This sequence joins TRBV7-2 and TRBJ2-7; D is unclear. CDR3 length: 11 amino acids. Germline-derived CDR1 and CDR2 are SGHTA and FQGNSA. Trimming pared 5 bases from V and 7 bases from J, leaving 9 bases between. The CDR3 sequence: CASSITWEQYF. In DNA, the CDR3 is TGTGCCAGCAGCATAACTTGGGAGCAGTACTTC.

Only a few counts were recorded for this clonotype. The chain uses TRBV27 and TRBJ2-2, with 7 bases that match TRBD2. CDR3 length equals 18 residues. With 6 bases clipped from V and 1 base from J, the junction kept 14 bases outside the gene matches. CDR1 and CDR2 (germline): MNHEY, SMNVEV (reference sequence). CDR3: CASSRRPASGGNTGELFF. The DNA of the CDR3 is TGTGCCAGCAGCCGCCGTCCGGCTAGCGGAGGGAACACCGGGGAGCTGTTTTTT.

This clonotype occurred many times. The rearrangement joins TRBV7-2 to TRBJ1-5, with D unclear. Germline V gene data show CDR1 as SGHTA and CDR2 as FQGNSA. Trimming removed 1 base at V and 0 bases at J, with 7 bases between. This CDR3 region has 15 residues. CDR3 nucleotides: TGTGCCAGCAGCTTAGGGGTCCATAGCAATCAGCCCCAGCATTTT. The encoded protein is CASSLGVHSNQPQHF. The full variable domain, its missing parts supplied by reference TRBV7-2 and TRBJ1-5, is GAGVSQSPSNKVTEKGKDVELRCDPISGHTALYWYRQSLGQGLEFLIYFQGNSAPDKSGLPSDRFSAERTGGSVSTLTIQRTQQEDSAVYLCASSLGVHSNQPQHFGDGTRLSIL.

This clonotype was seen only a few times. The rearrangement links TRBV20-1 to TRBJ2-6, with a tentative D call TRBD1 (6 bases). Germline V gene data show CDR1 as DFQATT and CDR2 as SNEGSKA (reference sequence). V was trimmed by 0 bases and J by 0 bases, leaving 18 bases between them. The CDR3 sequence is 19 residues long. As DNA, the CDR3 is TGCAGTGCTAGAGATTCCCTCGACAGGACAAGCTCTGGGGCCAACGTCCTGACTTTC. Its protein is CSARDSLDRTSSGANVLTF.

This clonotype has ten or more counts. The CDR3 bases are TGCAGTGCTTCACGCCCCCTACTGAACACTGAAGCTTTCTTT. As protein: CSASRPLLNTEAFF. The rearrangement uses TRBV20-1 and TRBJ1-1, with D unresolved. V was trimmed by 5 bases and J by 0 bases, leaving 13 bases between them. Germline CDR1 reads DFQATT; CDR2 reads SNEGSKA (reference sequence). The CDR3 totals 14 residues.

The gene calls are TRBV11-1 and TRBJ1-1; D call uncertain. Germline CDR1 is SGHAT and CDR2 is FQDESV (reference sequence). The CDR3 runs 13 residues. Trimming took off 0 bases at V and 4 bases at J, with 6 bases between the two ends. CDR3 loop: CASSLALVTEAFF. The DNA of the CDR3 is TGTGCCAGCAGCTTAGCTCTGGTCACTGAAGCTTTCTTT. The full variable domain, completed using reference TRBV11-1 and TRBJ1-1, is EAEVAQSPRYKITEKSQAVAFWCDPISGHATLYWYRQILGQGPELLVQFQDESVVDDSQLPKDRFSAERLKGVDSTLKIQPAELGDSAMYLCASSLALVTEAFFGQGTRLTVV.

V gene TRBV10-3 combines with J gene TRBJ2-5, with no clear D. The CDR3 is 14 residues long. V lost 2 bases to trimming and J lost 5 bases, with 12 bases between them. Germline CDR1 reads ENHRY; CDR2 reads SYGVKD. The chain's CDR3 is CAISESDSPETQYF. DNA for the CDR3: TGTGCCATCAGTGAGAGTGATAGCCCCGAGACCCAGTACTTC.

The table lists this clonotype with many counts. The chain has TRBV4-2 and TRBJ1-4; no clear D. Germline CDR1 is LGHNA and CDR2 is YNFKEQ. V shed 4 bases and J shed 3 bases, with 6 bases lying between them. The CDR3 loop spans 13 amino acids. CDR3 DNA: TGTGCCAGCAGCCTCCAGGCTAATGAAAAACTGTTTTTT. Amino acids: CASSLQANEKLFF.

The sample holds a few counts of this clonotype. V and J are TRBV7-6 and TRBJ1-1; D gene unclear. The CDR3 covers 14 residues. Trimming stripped 5 bases from V and 0 bases from J, with 10 bases between. CDR1 and CDR2 (germline): SGHVS, FNYEAQ. The CDR3 protein is CASSPQDLNTEAFF. Here the CDR3 DNA reads TGTGCCAGCAGCCCCCAAGACCTGAACACTGAAGCTTTCTTT.

In its sample, this clonotype was seen a few times. The chain couples TRBV24-1 to TRBJ2-3, with D hard to call. Deletions cut 0 bases from V and 6 bases from J, with 3 bases between. Germline V gene lookup returns CDR1 KGHDR and CDR2 SFDVKD. The CDR3 is made up of 12 amino acids. CDR3 nucleotide sequence: TGTGCCACCAGTGATTTGAGGGATACGCAGTATTTT. Translating it yields CATSDLRDTQYF.

This clonotype was detected only a few times. V and J are TRBV5-1 and TRBJ2-1; D is unresolved. V was cut by 0 bases and J by 0 bases, with 16 bases left in between. Per germline, CDR1 SGHRS and CDR2 YFSETQ. The CDR3 sequence is 18 residues long. This chain's CDR3 is CASSLVYGAAVSYNEQFF. The CDR3 nucleotides are TGCGCCAGCAGCTTGGTTTACGGCGCGGCCGTCTCCTACAATGAGCAGTTCTTC.

This clonotype came up a few times. The chain joins TRBV15 to TRBJ2-7, with D maybe TRBD2 (5 bases). The CDR3 is 13 amino acids. CDR1 LNHNV and CDR2 YYDKDF come from the germline V gene (reference sequence). V gave up 0 bases and J gave up 3 bases, with 6 bases separating them. The CDR3: CATSRDEGYEQYF. DNA of the CDR3: TGTGCCACCAGCAGAGATGAGGGCTACGAGCAGTACTTC.